Shown below are 28 T cell receptor beta chains from a single sample sequenced in a study of cytomegalovirus exposure and HLA in healthy donors. The PCR contained 60 Vbeta and 13 Jbeta primers. The data were produced by immunoSEQ multiplex PCR, yet TCRdb's version contains in-frame clones alone and is incomplete. The sample contains approximately 180,000 clones, about 80% of which appear only once. Sequencing used PBMCs. The origin of the receptors is a woman aged 55-69 years in good health and CMV-seropositive.

The rearrangement joins TRBV2 to TRBJ2-1, with 11 bases that match TRBD2. This CDR3 is built from 15 residues. The V gene end was trimmed by 4 bases and the J gene end by 6 bases; junction bases not matched to a gene: 5. Per the germline V gene, CDR1 is SNHLY and CDR2 is FYNNEI. The CDR3 loop reads CASSVGSGGANEQFF. The CDR3 DNA follows: TGTGCCAGCAGTGTAGGTAGCGGGGGGGCCAATGAGCAGTTCTTC.

The chain couples TRBV7-2 to TRBJ2-3; the D is unclear. The germline gives CDR1 SGHTA, CDR2 FQGNSA. This CDR3 is 13 amino acids long. The V gene lost 5 bases and the J gene lost 5 bases, with 11 bases spanning the gap. The DNA for the CDR3 is TGTGCCAGCAGCACCCGGGTAGGAGATACGCAGTATTTT. It is translated as CASSTRVGDTQYF.

The V gene is TRBV4-1, the J gene TRBJ2-1; TRBD2 matches at 7 bases. The V segment lost 8 bases and the J segment 8 bases; nucleotides outside the gene matches: 15. The V gene's germline CDR1 is MGHRA and CDR2 YSYEKL. This CDR3 is 15 amino acids long. CDR3 nucleotides: TGCGCCAGCTCCCGGGGGGAGGGGAGGGCGGATGAGCAGTTCTTC. It is translated as CASSRGEGRADEQFF.

The V call is TRBV4-3, the J call TRBJ2-1; TRBD2 agrees at 11 bases. V gave up 1 base and J gave up 2 bases; unmatched junction bases: 4. The germline V gene has CDR1 LGHNA and CDR2 YSLEER. The CDR3 loop spans 17 amino acids. The chain's CDR3 is CASSQGASGGTYNEQFF. The CDR3 DNA reads TGCGCCAGCAGCCAAGGTGCTAGCGGGGGGACCTACAATGAGCAGTTCTTC.

This clone has a handful of counts. The rearrangement uses TRBV30 and TRBJ2-1; the match to TRBD2 covers 12 bases. Germline V gene lookup returns CDR1 GTSNPN and CDR2 SVGIG (reference sequence). The CDR3 is 15 residues long. V gave up 0 bases and J gave up 7 bases; unmatched junction bases: 4. The CDR3 is CAWSVQLAGGNEQFF. In DNA, the CDR3 is TGTGCCTGGAGTGTACAACTAGCGGGAGGAAATGAGCAGTTCTTC.

In DNA, the CDR3 is TGTGCCAGCAGTTCACCCGGGACAGGGGGCTTAAACTATGGCTACACCTTC. As protein: CASSSPGTGGLNYGYTF. The rearrangement joins TRBV28 to TRBJ1-2; TRBD1 agrees at 12 bases. This CDR3 spans 17 amino acids. Unmatched junction bases numbered 8, after V lost 4 bases and J lost 2 bases. Germline CDR1 reads MDHEN; CDR2 reads SYDVKM.

The rearrangement joins TRBV10-3 to TRBJ2-5, with TRBD1 matching over 8 bases. The last part of the DNA fits TRBJ2-7 better; the J call may be wrong. In germline, CDR1 is ENHRY, CDR2 SYGVKD. This CDR3 is 13 amino acids long. CDR3 sequence reads: CAISATGGYEQYF. The CDR3 DNA reads TGTGCCATCAGCGCCACAGGGGGCTACGAGCAGTACTTC.

Remarks on this clone: One end of the junction is discordant with germline, which a read error may explain. Other DNA sequences in the same sample also yield this CDR3. The chain carries TRBV5-1 and TRBJ1-4; D perhaps matches TRBD1 (5 bases). CDR1 and CDR2 from the germline V gene are SGHRS and YFSETQ. This CDR3 has 14 residues. For the CDR3, the DNA is TGCGCCAGCAGTTCGACCGGGACTAATGAAAAACTGTTTTTC. This codes for CASSSTGTNEKLFF.

The chain couples TRBV11-2 to TRBJ1-2, with a weak D call TRBD1 (6 bases). This CDR3 region has 14 residues. Trimming pared 2 bases from V and 2 bases from J, leaving 9 bases between. Germline V gene lookup returns CDR1 SGHAT and CDR2 FQNNGV. In DNA, the CDR3 is TGTGCCAGCAGCTTACTCCAGGGGAACTATGGCTACACCTTC. The encoded protein is CASSLLQGNYGYTF.

V is TRBV18 and J is TRBJ2-1; 9 bases align to TRBD2. CDR3 length: 14 amino acids. CDR1 is KGHSH, CDR2 LQKENI, per germline. J lost 8 bases, V lost 4 bases, and 6 bases had no gene match. The CDR3, as DNA: TGTGCCAGCTCACTAGCGGGGGTTATGGATGAGCAGTTCTTC. Translating it yields CASSLAGVMDEQFF.

The V call is TRBV9, the J call TRBJ2-3; D perhaps matches TRBD2 (6 bases). The CDR3 spans 15 residues. From germline, CDR1 is SGDLS and CDR2 YYNGEE. Trimming took 0 bases from V and 0 from J, leaving 8 bases between them. The CDR3 nucleotides are TGTGCCAGCAGCGTAGCGGGAGATAGCACAGATACGCAGTATTTT. Its translation is CASSVAGDSTDTQYF.

This clone was found once. The chain employs TRBV4-2 and TRBJ2-2, with 7 bases identical to TRBD1. CDR3 length: 15 amino acids. V lost 2 bases and J lost 4; bases outside the gene matches: 4. The germline V gene encodes CDR1 LGHNA and CDR2 YNFKEQ. The CDR3 spells CASSQNEGATGELFF. CDR3 DNA: TGTGCCAGCAGCCAAAATGAGGGGGCCACCGGGGAGCTGTTTTTT.

V and J are TRBV9 and TRBJ2-3; 10 nucleotides line up with TRBD2. The germline V gene has CDR1 SGDLS and CDR2 YYNGEE. The V gene end was trimmed by 4 bases and the J gene end by 6 bases; junction bases not matched to a gene: 11. This CDR3 has 16 amino acids. The CDR3 DNA sequence: TGTGCCAGCAGCCAATCCCTAGCGGGGGCCTTGGATACGCAGTATTTT. It translates to CASSQSLAGALDTQYF.

The CDR3 reads CASSHPTEPREQYF. The CDR3 DNA sequence: TGTGCCAGCAGCCATCCGACGGAGCCTAGGGAGCAGTACTTC. The V and J genes are TRBV14 and TRBJ2-7; no clear D. Germline assignment: CDR1 SGHDN and CDR2 FVKESK. The CDR3 is made up of 14 amino acids. Trimming removed 3 bases at V and 7 bases at J, with 16 bases between.

V is TRBV9 and J is TRBJ1-6; 7 positions agree with TRBD1. Germline CDR1 reads SGDLS; CDR2 reads YYNGEE. CDR3 length equals 16 residues. The V segment lost 3 bases and the J segment 0 bases; nucleotides outside the gene matches: 3. The CDR3 sequence: CASSARTGSYNSPLHF. For the CDR3, the DNA is TGTGCCAGCAGCGCCCGGACAGGCTCCTATAATTCACCCCTCCACTTT.

The chain has TRBV9 and TRBJ2-5; possible D gene TRBD1, 6 bases. The CDR3 runs to 14 residues. CDR1 is SGDLS and CDR2 is YYNGEE in the germline V gene. V lost 4 bases to trimming and J lost 4 bases, with 14 bases between them. The CDR3 spells CASSSQGQGETQYF. The CDR3 region has the DNA TGTGCCAGCAGCAGCCAGGGACAAGGAGAGACCCAGTACTTC.

The genes are TRBV29-1 and TRBJ1-1, with a weak D call TRBD1 (5 bases). The CDR3 covers 14 residues. V lost 2 bases and J 3 bases, leaving 13 bases between the germline ends. Germline V lookup: CDR1 SQVTM, CDR2 ANQGSEA. The CDR3 DNA sequence: TGCAGCGTTGAATGGAGGGGTGTCGACACTGAAGCTTTCTTT. This codes for CSVEWRGVDTEAFF.

The V gene is TRBV5-6, the J gene TRBJ2-7, with 11 bases identical to TRBD1. The CDR3 runs 16 residues. V lost 0 bases and J lost 3; bases outside the gene matches: 5. Germline CDR1 SGHDT, CDR2 YYEEEE. The CDR3: CASSLAMGTGGYEQYF. The DNA for the CDR3 is TGTGCCAGCAGCTTGGCCATGGGGACAGGGGGCTACGAGCAGTACTTC.

This clone has a single count. The J gene is TRBJ2-7, the V gene TRBV11-2; 8 nucleotides line up with TRBD1. The length of the CDR3 is 15 residues. V lost 5 bases to trimming and J lost 2 bases; unmatched junction nucleotides: 8. Germline loops: CDR1 SGHAT, CDR2 FQNNGV. The CDR3 reads CASSPRAGGPYEQYF. The CDR3 DNA is TGTGCCAGCAGCCCTCGGGCAGGGGGCCCCTACGAGCAGTACTTC.

The rearrangement uses TRBV5-1 and TRBJ2-7, with TRBD1 matching 7 bases. This CDR3 contains 15 residues. The V and J ends lost 1 base and 2 bases, in that order; junction bases with no gene match: 6. Looked up from germline, CDR1 is SGHRS and CDR2 is YFSETQ. CDR3 residues: CASSLPGTAAYEQYF. The CDR3 coding sequence is TGCGCCAGCAGCTTGCCCGGGACAGCCGCCTACGAGCAGTACTTC. Looking up the rest from reference TRBV5-1 and TRBJ2-7 gives the full variable domain: KAGVTQTPRYLIKTRGQQVTLSCSPISGHRSVSWYQQTPGQGLQFLFEYFSETQRNKGNFPGRFSGRQFSNSRSEMNVSTLELGDSALYLCASSLPGTAAYEQYFGPGTRLTVT.

The chain couples TRBV11-2 to TRBJ2-3; the D is unclear. Trimming cost V 4 bases and J 9 bases, with 8 bases left between them. There are 11 residues in the CDR3. The germline gives CDR1 SGHAT, CDR2 FQNNGV. CDR3 DNA: TGTGCCAGCAGCTCTAGAGTAACGCAGTATTTT. As protein: CASSSRVTQYF.

The chain carries TRBV6-1 and TRBJ2-1; 8 bases line up with TRBD2. Unmatched junction bases numbered 12, after V lost 7 bases and J lost 7 bases. The CDR3 sequence is 15 residues long. Per germline, CDR1 MNHNS and CDR2 SASEGT. The CDR3 spells CASTPDPGGRNEQFF. DNA of the CDR3: TGTGCCAGCACCCCGGACCCGGGAGGGAGAAATGAGCAGTTCTTC.

The chain joins TRBV28 to TRBJ1-2; D is possibly TRBD1 (5 bases). Trimming pared 5 bases from V and 8 bases from J, leaving 9 bases between. From germline, CDR1 is MDHEN and CDR2 SYDVKM. There are 11 residues in the CDR3. CDR3 nucleotide sequence: TGTGCCAGCAGTGGGGCAGGGGGCTACACCTTC. It is translated as CASSGAGGYTF.

The chain is built from TRBV14 and TRBJ1-2, with D perhaps TRBD1 (5 bases). The germline V and J ends were trimmed by 1 base and 1 base, with 7 bases remaining between them. The germline gives CDR1 SGHDN, CDR2 FVKESK. The CDR3 contains 14 residues. CDR3 sequence reads: CASSQVGGNYGYTF. The CDR3 DNA follows: TGTGCCAGCAGCCAAGTCGGGGGTAACTATGGCTACACCTTC. Using reference TRBV14 and TRBJ1-2 for the parts outside the CDR3, the full variable domain is EAGVTQFPSHSVIEKGQTVTLRCDPISGHDNLYWYRRVMGKEIKFLLHFVKESKQDESGMPNNRFLAERTGGTYSTLKVQPAELEDSGVYFCASSQVGGNYGYTFGSGTRLTVV.

The chain couples TRBV28 to TRBJ2-5, with 9 nucleotides matching TRBD1. The CDR3 is made up of 15 amino acids. Per the germline V gene, CDR1 is MDHEN and CDR2 is SYDVKM. V lost 1 base to trimming and J lost 3 bases; unmatched junction nucleotides: 3. CDR3 loop: CASSLFGTGKETQYF. DNA of the CDR3: TGTGCCAGCAGTTTATTTGGGACAGGGAAAGAGACCCAGTACTTC.

The chain combines TRBV7-9 with TRBJ2-7, with D possibly TRBD2 on 5 matching bases. The CDR3 sequence is 14 residues long. With 4 bases removed from V and 3 bases from J, the gap between germline ends came to 13 bases. The germline CDR1 and CDR2 sequences are SEHNR and FQNEAQ (reference sequence). CDR3 sequence reads: CASSSPWSGYEQYF. In nucleotides, the CDR3 is TGTGCCAGCAGCTCCCCGTGGAGCGGCTACGAGCAGTACTTC.

This chain links TRBV19 with TRBJ1-1; 7 bases line up with TRBD1. CDR3 length: 14 residues. V trimming: 5 bases; J trimming: 1 base; junction bases outside the gene matches: 4. From germline, CDR1 is LNHDA and CDR2 SQIVND (reference sequence). The CDR3: CASSPRQGNTEAFF. The CDR3 DNA reads TGTGCCAGTAGTCCCCGACAGGGGAACACTGAAGCTTTCTTT. The whole variable domain, filled in from reference TRBV19 and TRBJ1-1, reads DGGITQSPKYLFRKEGQNVTLSCEQNLNHDAMYWYRQDPGQGLRLIYYSQIVNDFQKGDIAEGYSVSREKKESFPLTVTSAQKNPTAFYLCASSPRQGNTEAFFGQGTRLTVV.

This chain links TRBV29-1 with TRBJ1-1; 7 bases are a match to TRBD1. The J segment lost 1 base and the V segment lost 2 bases, leaving 4 bases of the junction unmatched. From germline, CDR1 is SQVTM and CDR2 ANQGSEA. The CDR3 is 14 amino acids. The CDR3 coding sequence is TGCAGCGTTGAAAGGGCAGGGGGGAACACTGAAGCTTTCTTT. Protein product: CSVERAGGNTEAFF.